Detailed here is one T cell receptor beta chain. These data belong to a study of blood T cell repertoires in COVID-19. As for the study in general: The United States, Italy and Spain were the sources of the acute and convalescent COVID-19 samples. PBMCs, B-cell-depleted T cells, or T cells were the source of the cDNA or gDNA that made up the material.

Profiled with immunoSEQ multiplex PCR; TCRdb holds only in-frame clones, not every one. Counted here are some 300,000 clones, approximately 84% occurring once; the ten biggest clones make up approximately 1%. Participants spanned ages about 18 to 90 years and resided in about 25 US areas. Symptom resolution, clearance, or two negative PCRs marked the recovered donors of Cohort 3. CDR3 length: 16 residues. Germline V lookup: CDR1 SGHDN, CDR2 FVKESK. The germline V and J ends were trimmed by 2 bases and 9 bases, with 20 bases remaining between them. This chain links TRBV14 with TRBJ2-1; the D gene is possibly TRBD1 (5 bases). Sample: PBMCs or T cells enriched from blood (not recorded which). The sequence derives from a woman between 25 and 40 years old who had recovered from COVID-19. CDR3 sequence reads: CASSQSRVPEYGEQFF. Written as DNA, the CDR3 is TGTGCCAGCAGCCAAAGCAGGGTGCCCGAGTATGGTGAGCAGTTCTTC. Drawing the rest from reference TRBV14 and TRBJ2-1, the complete variable domain is EAGVTQFPSHSVIEKGQTVTLRCDPISGHDNLYWYRRVMGKEIKFLLHFVKESKQDESGMPNNRFLAERTGGTYSTLKVQPAELEDSGVYFCASSQSRVPEYGEQFFGPGTRLTVL.